This entry lists 30 T cell receptor beta chains sequenced from one sample in a study of CD8 T cells in Susac syndrome. RNA in amounts of roughly 0.5 to 1 ug was reverse transcribed with random hexamers. Each CDR3 protein gets one entry after TCRdb re-called the immunoSEQ multiplex PCR reads with MiXCR. The profile shows around 71,000 distinct CDR3 sequences, nearly 96% of them singletons. The sequencing input was CD4+ T cells from PBMCs. These receptors were taken from a human donor with multiple sclerosis.

The chain links TRBV7-3 to TRBJ2-5, with 7 bases identical to TRBD2. Germline assignment: CDR1 SGHTA and CDR2 FQGTGA. The V and J ends lost 1 base and 2 bases, in that order; junction bases with no gene match: 4. The CDR3 totals 15 residues. The CDR3 is CASSLISGVQETQYF. The DNA of the CDR3 is TGTGCCAGCAGCTTAATAAGCGGGGTACAAGAGACCCAGTACTTC.

The chain joins TRBV29-1 to TRBJ1-5, with unresolved D. The V gene lost 4 bases and the J gene lost 4 bases, with 8 bases spanning the gap. The CDR3 totals 12 residues. Germline V lookup: CDR1 SQVTM, CDR2 ANQGSEA. CDR3 loop: CSVVAGNQPQHF. The CDR3 nucleotides read TGCAGCGTTGTTGCGGGGAATCAGCCCCAGCATTTT.

The V gene is TRBV11-1, the J gene TRBJ2-7; 13 nucleotides align to TRBD2. Germline V CDR1 and CDR2: SGHAT, FQDESV (reference sequence). J was trimmed by 7 bases and V by 3 bases; bases with no gene match: 6. The CDR3 is made up of 15 amino acids. This chain's CDR3 is CASSFGTSGAGEQYF. Written as DNA, the CDR3 is TGTGCCAGCAGCTTCGGGACTAGCGGGGCAGGGGAGCAGTACTTC.

The chain employs TRBV5-1 and TRBJ2-2, with TRBD1 matching 7 bases. Germline V gene data show CDR1 as SGHRS and CDR2 as YFSETQ. CDR3 length: 16 residues. V lost 5 bases to trimming and J lost 1 base; unmatched junction nucleotides: 8. As DNA, the CDR3 is TGCGCCAGCAGAGGACAGGTTGAAGAGAACACCGGGGAGCTGTTTTTT. This encodes CASRGQVEENTGELFF.

The chain employs TRBV3-1 and TRBJ2-5; TRBD2 matches at 15 bases. The germline gives CDR1 LGHDT, CDR2 YNNKEL (reference sequence). J lost 5 bases, V lost 4 bases, and 5 bases had no gene match. The CDR3 is 16 amino acids. The CDR3 protein is CASSLGLAGGPETQYF. The CDR3 DNA reads as TGTGCCAGCAGCCTAGGACTAGCGGGGGGGCCGGAGACCCAGTACTTC.

DNA for the CDR3: TGTGCCAGCAGTCCCATACAGGCGGGGGGTGGCTACACCTTC. Protein: CASSPIQAGGGYTF. The chain combines TRBV12-3 or TRBV12-4 with TRBJ1-2, with D possibly being TRBD1 (5 bases). The V end lost 5 bases, the J end lost 7 bases, and 17 bases lay between the germline ends. The CDR3 totals 14 residues.

The CDR3: CASRLGQGIHTQYF. CDR3 DNA sequence: TGTGCCAGCCGACTCGGACAGGGGATCCATACGCAGTATTTT. This chain uses TRBV27 with TRBJ2-3; 9 nucleotides align to TRBD1. V shed 8 bases, J shed 7 bases, and the junction held 10 bases outside the gene matches. This CDR3 is 14 amino acids long. Germline CDR1 and CDR2: MNHEY and SMNVEV (reference sequence).

The chain couples TRBV7-9 to TRBJ2-7; a possible D gene is TRBD1 (6 bases). V was cut by 1 base and J by 6 bases, with 13 bases left in between. From germline, CDR1 is SEHNR and CDR2 FQNEAQ (reference sequence). This CDR3 region has 14 residues. The DNA of the CDR3 is TGTGCCAGCAGCTTAGGGCCACAGGGATCCGAGCAGTACTTC. Amino acids: CASSLGPQGSEQYF.

This rearrangement joins TRBV6-5 to TRBJ2-5; 8 bases are a match to TRBD2. Looked up from germline, CDR1 is MNHEY and CDR2 is SVGAGI. The CDR3 extends over 14 amino acids. Trimming cost V 1 base and J 5 bases; bases outside gene matches: 3. The CDR3 nucleotides read TGTGCCAGCAGTTACTTTAGCGGGGTGGAGACCCAGTACTTC. Translating it yields CASSYFSGVETQYF.

The rearrangement links TRBV7-8 to TRBJ2-1; tentative D call: TRBD1 (6 bases). Looked up from germline, CDR1 is SGHVS and CDR2 is FQNEAQ. V lost 3 bases and J lost 0, with 15 bases in between. The CDR3 runs to 17 residues. CDR3 amino acids: CASSFGQRVSSYNEQFF. The CDR3 DNA follows: TGTGCCAGCAGCTTCGGACAGCGAGTCAGCTCCTACAATGAGCAGTTCTTC.

The rearrangement uses TRBV10-3 and TRBJ1-1; D not certain. This CDR3 region has 13 residues. The V and J ends lost 3 bases and 1 base respectively, with 6 bases between them. Germline CDR1 ENHRY, CDR2 SYGVKD. CDR3 protein: CAISDTTNTEAFF. The CDR3 nucleotides read TGTGCCATCAGTGATACCACGAACACTGAAGCTTTCTTT.

This clonotype showed up just once. The chain recombines TRBV11-2 with TRBJ2-7; TRBD2 agrees at 7 bases. Germline CDR1 is SGHAT and CDR2 is FQNNGV. Trimming took 4 bases from V and 5 from J; bases not matched to a gene: 5. CDR3 length: 13 residues. CDR3 region: CASSSQRGHEQYF. The CDR3 DNA sequence: TGTGCCAGCAGCTCACAGCGGGGCCACGAGCAGTACTTC.

The rearrangement uses TRBV29-1 and TRBJ1-2, with D perhaps TRBD1 (5 bases). Trimming cost V 6 bases and J 7 bases, with 18 bases left between them. CDR1 SQVTM and CDR2 ANQGSEA come from the germline V gene. There are 13 residues in the CDR3. The DNA for the CDR3 is TGCAGCGTCCCGGGACCTTCTAAAGGTGGCTACACCTTC. Encoded protein: CSVPGPSKGGYTF.

The chain links TRBV12-3 or TRBV12-4 to TRBJ2-7; D ambiguous. The V end lost 3 bases, the J end lost 0 bases, and 15 bases lay between the germline ends. The CDR3 contains 16 residues. The CDR3 sequence is CASSLIATVPSYEQYF. For the CDR3, the DNA is TGTGCCAGCAGTTTGATTGCGACGGTCCCCTCCTACGAGCAGTACTTC.

This chain joins TRBV20-1 and TRBJ2-7, with TRBD2 as a possible D gene (6 bases). The germline gives CDR1 DFQATT, CDR2 SNEGSKA (reference sequence). The CDR3 is 13 amino acids. The CDR3 DNA is TGCGGCGGGACCAAGAACGGGGCCTACGAGCAGTACTTC. Its translation is CGGTKNGAYEQYF.

The chain couples TRBV6-6 to TRBJ2-7; D might be TRBD2 (6 bases). The CDR3 runs 13 residues. Germline V gene sequence: CDR1 MNHNY, CDR2 SVGAGI (reference sequence). V was shortened by 2 bases and J by 3 bases, with 8 bases between the two germline ends. The CDR3 loop is CASSYRRGYEQYF. The DNA of the CDR3 is TGTGCCAGCAGTTACCGGCGGGGCTACGAGCAGTACTTC.

The chain is built from TRBV15 and TRBJ1-2; no clear D gene. The V end was cut by 0 bases, the J end by 2 bases, with 1 base between. From germline, CDR1 is LNHNV and CDR2 YYDKDF (reference sequence). CDR3 length equals 12 residues. For the CDR3, the DNA is TGTGCCACCAGCAGAGACAACTATGGCTACACCTTC. It specifies CATSRDNYGYTF.

The chain joins TRBV5-1 to TRBJ2-5, with 8 positions matching TRBD1. The CDR3 is 14 residues long. V shed 1 base, J shed 4 bases, and the junction held 3 bases outside the gene matches. Germline V gene data show CDR1 as SGHRS and CDR2 as YFSETQ. The CDR3 here is CASSLRQGAETQYF. DNA of the CDR3: TGCGCCAGCAGCTTGCGGCAGGGGGCAGAGACCCAGTACTTC.

The gene calls are TRBV5-1 and TRBJ1-1; 8 bases map to TRBD1. CDR3 size: 15 residues. Trimming removed 4 bases from V and 4 bases from J; junction bases left unmatched: 9. Germline assignment: CDR1 SGHRS and CDR2 YFSETQ. CDR3 sequence: CASSLSATGGTEAFF. As DNA, the CDR3 is TGCGCCAGCAGCCTGTCGGCCACAGGGGGCACTGAAGCTTTCTTT.

Concerning this clonotype: Germline and junction disagree at one end, which may indicate a read error. This chain connects TRBV20-1 to TRBJ1-2; D is ambiguous. Per the germline V gene, CDR1 is DFQATT and CDR2 is SNEGSKA (reference sequence). This CDR3 spans 9 amino acids. The CDR3 region has the DNA TGCAGTGCTAATTATGGCTACACCTTC. This sequence encodes CSANYGYTF.

This chain joins TRBV7-9 and TRBJ2-7, with a possible D match to TRBD2 (5 bases). Germline CDR1 SEHNR, CDR2 FQNEAQ (reference sequence). Trimming removed 4 bases at V and 6 bases at J, with 16 bases between. This CDR3 has 14 amino acids. The CDR3 DNA is TGTGCCAGCAGCTCCCTAAGCCGAGGGTTCGAGCAGTACTTC. Encoded protein: CASSSLSRGFEQYF.

This clonotype was seen a handful of times. The chain links TRBV7-2 to TRBJ1-5; weak D call: TRBD1 (5 bases). This CDR3 comprises 13 residues. V was pared by 2 bases and J by 6 bases, with 8 bases between. Germline values: CDR1 SGHTA, CDR2 FQGNSA. The CDR3 is CASSLSGGQPQHF. The DNA for the CDR3 is TGTGCCAGCAGCTTAAGTGGGGGTCAGCCCCAGCATTTT. Full variable domain (missing parts from reference TRBV7-2 and TRBJ1-5): GAGVSQSPSNKVTEKGKDVELRCDPISGHTALYWYRQSLGQGLEFLIYFQGNSAPDKSGLPSDRFSAERTGGSVSTLTIQRTQQEDSAVYLCASSLSGGQPQHFGDGTRLSIL.

The chain links TRBV5-1 to TRBJ1-2; D is uncertain. CDR1 SGHRS and CDR2 YFSETQ come from the germline V gene. The CDR3 contains 13 residues. The V and J ends lost 4 bases and 4 bases respectively, with 11 bases between them. The CDR3 loop reads CASSNSGVYGYTF. CDR3 nucleotides: TGCGCCAGCAGCAACTCCGGCGTCTATGGCTACACCTTC.

V is TRBV29-1 and J is TRBJ2-1; D unclear. The CDR3 has 13 residues. V lost 2 bases to trimming and J lost 8 bases, with 13 bases between them. Germline V CDR1 and CDR2: SQVTM, ANQGSEA. Written as DNA, the CDR3 is TGCAGCGTTGAATCTGGCAGTGGCGATGAGCAGTTCTTC. Residues: CSVESGSGDEQFF.

J is TRBJ2-1 and V is TRBV20-1; 9 bases are a match to TRBD1. Germline CDR1 DFQATT, CDR2 SNEGSKA (reference sequence). CDR3 length equals 14 residues. The V and J ends lost 6 bases and 5 bases, in that order; junction bases with no gene match: 8. The CDR3 loop is CSARKGQGNNEQFF. CDR3 nucleotide sequence: TGCAGTGCGCGGAAGGGACAGGGCAACAATGAGCAGTTCTTC.

The chain combines TRBV4-3 with TRBJ2-5; TRBD2 matches 7 bases. The CDR3 has 13 residues. The ends lost 6 bases at V and 5 bases at J; junction bases unmatched: 6. Germline V gene sequence: CDR1 LGHNA, CDR2 YSLEER. The DNA for the CDR3 is TGCGCCAGCAGTTCGGGAGGTTTGGAGACCCAGTACTTC. Its translation: CASSSGGLETQYF.

The rearrangement links TRBV5-1 to TRBJ2-5, with 7 positions matching TRBD1. CDR1 and CDR2 from the germline V gene are SGHRS and YFSETQ. The CDR3 totals 15 residues. J gave up 2 bases and V 1 base, and 5 bases lay outside the gene matches. In DNA form, the CDR3 reads TGCGCCAGCAGCTTGCCAGGGGGAGCTCAAGAGACCCAGTACTTC. Translation gives CASSLPGGAQETQYF. The full variable domain, with the rest looked up from reference TRBV5-1 and TRBJ2-5, is KAGVTQTPRYLIKTRGQQVTLSCSPISGHRSVSWYQQTPGQGLQFLFEYFSETQRNKGNFPGRFSGRQFSNSRSEMNVSTLELGDSALYLCASSLPGGAQETQYFGPGTRLLVL.

The chain has TRBV19 and TRBJ2-3; D is possibly TRBD1 (6 bases). The length of the CDR3 is 16 residues. Germline V gives CDR1 LNHDA, CDR2 SQIVND (reference sequence). Trimming left V 7 bases short and J 0 bases short, with 17 bases between. The CDR3 reads CASTDRPGASTDTQYF. The DNA for the CDR3 is TGTGCCAGTACAGATAGGCCAGGGGCTAGCACAGATACGCAGTATTTT.

The chain has TRBV11-2 and TRBJ2-5; 8 bases align to TRBD2. The V gene end was trimmed by 1 base and the J gene end by 2 bases; junction bases not matched to a gene: 3. This CDR3 contains 15 residues. Germline V CDR1 and CDR2: SGHAT, FQNNGV. The CDR3 sequence is CASSLGGGIQETQYF. In nucleotides, the CDR3 is TGTGCCAGCAGCTTAGGCGGGGGGATACAAGAGACCCAGTACTTC.

This clonotype was seen only a few times. CDR3 loop: CASSWGMAPLHF. Written as DNA, the CDR3 is TGTGCCAGCAGCTGGGGGATGGCACCCCTCCACTTT. The gene calls are TRBV7-9 and TRBJ1-6; D is perhaps TRBD1 (5 bases). CDR1 is SEHNR and CDR2 is FQNEAQ in the germline V gene (reference sequence). This CDR3 is built from 12 residues. V lost 4 bases to trimming and J lost 11 bases, with 9 bases between them. The whole variable domain, filled in from reference TRBV7-9 and TRBJ1-6, reads DTGVSQNPRHKITKRGQNVTFRCDPISEHNRLYWYRQTLGQGPEFLTYFQNEAQLEKSRLLSDRFSAERPKGSFSTLEIQRTEQGDSAMYLCASSWGMAPLHFGNGTRLTVT.